The 11 T cell receptor beta chains in this list originate from one sample, sequenced in a study of blood T cell repertoires in COVID-19. The protocol was immunoSEQ multiplex PCR, while the TCRdb copy is restricted to in-frame clones and leaves out a portion. The table lists about 210,000 clones, 70% to 90% of them singletons, with roughly 7.6% in the top ten. The sequencing input was peripheral blood. The origin of the receptors is a woman aged 45-60 years with active or convalescent COVID-19.

This sequence joins TRBV5-1 and TRBJ2-2; perhaps TRBD1 as D (6 bases). The CDR3 runs to 10 residues. Trimming stripped 7 bases from V and 15 bases from J, with 13 bases between. The germline CDR1 and CDR2 sequences are SGHRS and YFSETQ. This CDR3 is CASPRTEVFF. The CDR3 region has the DNA TGCGCCAGCCCGAGGACAGAGGTGTTTTTT.

This chain links TRBV27 with TRBJ1-2, with 7 nucleotides matching TRBD1. The CDR3 length is 12 residues. With V trimmed by 3 bases and J by 8 bases, 3 bases remained unmatched. CDR1 is MNHEY, CDR2 SMNVEV, per germline (reference sequence). CDR3 nucleotide sequence: TGTGCCAGCAGTTTTATAGGGGGCGGCTACACCTTC. Translation gives CASSFIGGGYTF.

This sequence joins TRBV28 and TRBJ2-5; D is possibly TRBD2 (5 bases). CDR1 is MDHEN, CDR2 SYDVKM, per germline. Trimming removed 1 base from V and 1 base from J, with 10 bases in between. The CDR3 loop spans 15 amino acids. The CDR3 nucleotides are TGTGCCAGCAGTTTATCCGGACTGATCCAAGAGACCCAGTACTTC. As protein: CASSLSGLIQETQYF.

The rearrangement uses TRBV7-8 and TRBJ1-3; no clear D gene. The germline V gene has CDR1 SGHVS and CDR2 FQNEAQ. There are 16 residues in the CDR3. V lost 0 bases and J lost 0, with 9 bases in between. As DNA, the CDR3 is TGTGCCAGCAGCTTAGCGGGCGGACTCTCTGGAAACACCATATATTTT. Translating it yields CASSLAGGLSGNTIYF.

This clone has only a few counts. The V gene is TRBV2, the J gene TRBJ1-3, with a weak D call TRBD1 (6 bases). V shed 6 bases and J shed 2 bases, with 11 bases lying between them. Germline V CDR1 and CDR2: SNHLY, FYNNEI. The CDR3 totals 14 residues. The CDR3 is CASRPPGAGNTIYF. CDR3 nucleotides: TGTGCCAGCAGGCCACCAGGGGCTGGAAACACCATATATTTT.

This chain uses TRBV19 with TRBJ1-1; 8 nucleotides align to TRBD1. The ends lost 3 bases at V and 4 bases at J; junction bases unmatched: 13. This CDR3 spans 17 amino acids. Germline CDR1 is LNHDA and CDR2 is SQIVND (reference sequence). The CDR3 here is CASSIRRTGWERTEAFF. CDR3 bases: TGTGCCAGTAGTATCAGAAGGACAGGGTGGGAGCGCACTGAAGCTTTCTTT.

This chain links TRBV14 with TRBJ2-2, with D possibly TRBD1 on 5 matching bases. Germline V gene sequence: CDR1 SGHDN, CDR2 FVKESK. V shed 0 bases and J shed 6 bases, with 8 bases lying between them. CDR3 length equals 14 residues. The CDR3 DNA reads as TGTGCCAGCAGCCAAGATCTACAGGCCGGGGAGCTGTTTTTT. Its translation is CASSQDLQAGELFF.

The chain recombines TRBV20-1 with TRBJ2-2; D is uncertain. V was pared by 6 bases and J by 0 bases, with 8 bases between. The CDR3 has 13 residues. CDR1 DFQATT and CDR2 SNEGSKA come from the germline V gene (reference sequence). The CDR3 DNA sequence: TGCAGTGCAAGTCTCTCGAACACCGGGGAGCTGTTTTTT. Amino acids: CSASLSNTGELFF.

CDR3 in DNA: TGCGCCAGCAGCCAGACAGTGGCTCGGGATACGCAGTATTTT. This translates into CASSQTVARDTQYF. The chain uses TRBV4-1 and TRBJ2-3; tentative D call: TRBD1 (5 bases). The germline V and J ends were trimmed by 3 bases and 6 bases, with 13 bases remaining between them. The CDR3 length is 14 residues. Germline values: CDR1 MGHRA, CDR2 YSYEKL.

The chain recombines TRBV12-5 with TRBJ2-1; 8 bases align to TRBD2. Germline V gene data show CDR1 as LGHNT and CDR2 as FRNRAP. The CDR3 spans 16 residues. The ends lost 5 bases at V and 4 bases at J; junction bases unmatched: 10. CDR3 in DNA: TGTGCTAGTGGTGGGACGGGAGGGCCACTATACAATGAGCAGTTCTTC. It codes for CASGGTGGPLYNEQFF.

The chain employs TRBV6-1 and TRBJ1-5; possible D gene TRBD1, 5 bases. The CDR3 runs 16 residues. Germline V gives CDR1 MNHNS, CDR2 SASEGT. V shed 2 bases and J shed 4 bases, with 15 bases lying between them. For the CDR3, the DNA is TGTGCCAGCAGTGAACGCGCTGGGGCCTCGAATCAGCCCCAGCATTTT. Its protein is CASSERAGASNQPQHF.